This TCR beta chain was documented in a study of blood T cell repertoires in COVID-19 (dated by TCRdb to the early 2020s). In the study overall: Samples from collaborators originated in the United States, Italy and Spain and spanned both the acute and convalescent phases of COVID-19. The material from the prospective study consisted of cDNA or gDNA derived from T cells, B-cell-depleted T cells, or PBMCs. Deeply sampled blood TCRbeta repertoires from subjects exposed to, actively infected with, or recovered from COVID-19 were included in the dataset. The repertoires were released in a freely available public database intended as a resource for research on the immune response to SARS-CoV-2. Samples came from the ongoing ImmuneRACE study (first 160 participants) plus 1,254 subjects from 6 global collaborators. The sample metadata nearly always contained a de-identified subject ID, COVID-19 status, age in years and sex. Where HLA class I and class II types were available, the types were taken from metadata supplied by the sample provider, not from assay-based typing. The investigation overall reported the following: The quantity of clinical and demographic metadata differed by source and by participant and was supplied without curation.

Each collaborating institution followed its own protocols to collect whole blood in K2EDTA tubes. Collaborator samples were shipped for TCRbeta analysis as frozen whole blood, isolated PBMCs, or DNA extracted from either sample type. Reading the germline V gene gives CDR1 SGDLS and CDR2 YYNGEE. V was cut back by 3 bases and J by 3 bases, leaving a gap of 4 bases between them. The CDR3 runs 12 residues from the cysteine to the phenylalanine. Only CDR3 DNA is held: 36 bases, read in frame from base 1. Worth noting for this clone: Its antigen remains unidentified. No clone much larger than this one lies a single base away; base qualities are absent.

TCRbeta CDR3 regions were amplified from genomic DNA using the immunoSEQ Assay, a bias-controlled multiplex PCR. Turning to the authors' computational methods: The number of nucleated cells in each sample was estimated from the amplification of reference gene primers within the assay. To quantify the absolute abundance of each unique TCRbeta CDR3 rearrangement, sequence reads were collapsed and filtered. For each sample, productive Simpson clonality was calculated as the square root of Simpson's diversity index over productive rearrangements. The table comes from immuneACCESS by way of TCRdb, which keeps in-frame sequences with V and J called. Part of the clones is missing from these tables; in studies checked, under half for an unresolved V gene and the rest for unknown reasons. That table furnishes V, J and clone size, whereas the DNA furnished D and trimming. Across this sample there are some 370,000 clones, with nearly 90% seen only once. The ten top clones hold 6.5% of the sample.

This clonotype was sampled from a man aged 18 to 29 with active or convalescent COVID-19. Sequences were obtained from peripheral blood. This chain joins TRBV9 to TRBJ1-3; the D gene is not confidently resolved. The DNA is as follows: TGTGCCAGCAGCGCGGTTGGAAACACCATATATTTT. Translated, it gives CASSAVGNTIYF.